The source of this T cell receptor beta chain is a study of blood T cell repertoires in COVID-19. In the study overall: Sites across the United States, Italy and Spain contributed samples from acute and convalescent COVID-19. T cells, B-cell-depleted T cells, or PBMCs provided the cDNA or gDNA that served as material.

Original data processing: For nucleated cells, counts were estimated from reference gene primer amplification. Data came from immunoSEQ multiplex PCR; TCRdb stores just in-frame clones and leaves some out. From that table come the V and J calls and clone size; the DNA was used to work out D and trimming. The repertoire holds approximately 270,000 clones, with around 81% as singletons. The origin of this receptor is a person between 65 and 79 years old with COVID-19, enrolled during active disease. Specimen: peripheral blood.

The CDR3 coding sequence is TGCGCCAGCAGCCGTCCGGGGTCCGACACCATATATTTT. Translation gives CASSRPGSDTIYF. The chain uses TRBV4-1 and TRBJ1-3; D gene uncertain. CDR1 and CDR2 (germline): MGHRA, YSYEKL. Trimming removed 4 bases at V and 8 bases at J, with 12 bases between. The CDR3 consists of 13 residues.